This is a list of T cell receptor beta chains from one sample in a study of blood T cell repertoires in COVID-19. Profiled with immunoSEQ multiplex PCR; TCRdb holds only in-frame clones, not every one. The data show 90,000 to 100,000 clones, around 82% seen once. Input material: peripheral blood. Every receptor here comes from an older man with active or convalescent COVID-19. CDR3s include the opening cysteine and the closing phenylalanine or tryptophan.

CDR3,V,length,J
CASSQGGEQYF,TRBV2,11,TRBJ2-7
CASSLLAGVTGELFF,TRBV7-9,15,TRBJ2-2
CASSLSRTIQETQYF,TRBV5-1,15,TRBJ2-5
CASSEPTGYQETQYF,TRBV6-1,15,TRBJ2-5
CASSEQGFSNQPQHF,TRBV2,15,TRBJ1-5
CASSPGTGGSPLHF,TRBV18,14,TRBJ1-6
CASSPLGATNEKLFF,TRBV4-2,15,TRBJ1-4
CASSPGRTSGPDTQYF,TRBV7-2,16,TRBJ2-3
CASSSNGLILTDTQYF,TRBV27,16,TRBJ2-3
CASSGGGETQYF,TRBV10-2,12,TRBJ2-5
CARRDRADTQYF,TRBV10-1,12,TRBJ2-3
CASSLAAGNSGNTIYF,TRBV5-1,16,TRBJ1-3
CATDGYTF,TRBV7-9,8,TRBJ1-2
CASTPGLGGFNTEAFF,TRBV6-6,16,TRBJ1-1
CASSPGQNTEAFF,TRBV4-3,13,TRBJ1-1
CASSEASGLDEQFF,TRBV2,14,TRBJ2-1
CACGSGTGELFF,TRBV9,12,TRBJ2-2
CASSQDGGLGDTQYF,TRBV4-3,15,TRBJ2-3
CASRPGNENSPLHF,TRBV6-5,14,TRBJ1-6
CASSLKTTGSYEQYF,TRBV11-3,15,TRBJ2-7
CASRTAAWETQYF,TRBV6-5,13,TRBJ2-5
CATSDLADTQYF,TRBV24-1,12,TRBJ2-3
CASSVRGAGQETQYF,TRBV9,15,TRBJ2-5
CAISESTGLADTQYF,TRBV10-3,15,TRBJ2-3
CASSWGGANYGYTF,TRBV4-1,14,TRBJ1-2
CASSYRQGPQETQYF,TRBV7-3,15,TRBJ2-5
CASSEAGTGGNGYTF,TRBV9,15,TRBJ1-2
CASSRQSNQPQHF,TRBV2,13,TRBJ1-5
CSVRRSGGEKTQYF,TRBV29-1,14,TRBJ2-5
CASSVSYSESPLHF,TRBV19,14,TRBJ1-6
CASSFGQGNSSPLHF,TRBV27,15,TRBJ1-6
CAWGTGRGYTF,TRBV30,11,TRBJ1-2
CASSQDLTYQPQHF,TRBV3-1/TRBV3-2,14,TRBJ1-5
CASSLGGGTDTQYF,TRBV3-1/TRBV3-2,14,TRBJ2-3
CASRVQGNTQYF,TRBV6-5,12,TRBJ2-3
CASSLDINWFF,TRBV11-3,11,TRBJ2-1
CASSDGRVNQPQHF,TRBV6-1,14,TRBJ1-5
CATSRGGTGGYTF,TRBV15,13,TRBJ1-2
CASGSKGANTGELFF,TRBV7-8,15,TRBJ2-2
CASGLTLDRFLANYGYTF,TRBV12-5,18,TRBJ1-2
CASSIERGGPGELFF,TRBV19,15,TRBJ2-2
CASSLGWDFEAFF,TRBV7-2,13,TRBJ1-1
CASRQDRAGYTF,TRBV5-6,12,TRBJ1-2
CASSVATVSEQFF,TRBV9,13,TRBJ2-1
CASSPYHTGVSYEQYF,TRBV18,16,TRBJ2-7
CASRREGSGNTIYF,TRBV19,14,TRBJ1-3
CASSLMQRRGNTIYF,TRBV11-2,15,TRBJ1-3